This TCR beta chain derives from a study of T cells in Graves' hyperthyroidism and ophthalmopathy. In regard to this clonotype: Antigen: not known.

Study conclusions and caveats: It was a median approximately six months before onset that the model predicted ophthalmopathy.

Authors of the study amplified TCR beta CDR3 regions from RNA transcripts. First-round RT-PCR with HTBI primers amplified the TCR CDR3 region. In TCRdb, the multiplex PCR reads were re-called with MiXCR into one record per CDR3 protein. The sample yields about 660,000 distinct CDR3 sequences, over 40% seen once. This CDR3 has 13 amino acids. V was cut by 0 bases and J by 8 bases, with 5 bases left in between. The germline CDR1 and CDR2 sequences are SGHDN and FVKESK. This TCR was recovered from an adult man with Graves' disease, either hyperthyroidism or ophthalmopathy (not recorded which). Sequenced material: peripheral blood or thyroid tissue (not recorded which). The V and J genes are TRBV14 and TRBJ1-6; no clear D gene. CDR3 protein: CASSQEGYSPLHF. CDR3 DNA sequence: TGTGCCAGCAGCCAAGAGGGGTATTCACCCCTCCACTTT.